This T cell receptor (beta chain) was captured in a study of PD-L1 blockade in urothelial cancer. Overall study: Administration of atezolizumab to patients began around 2014, at 1,200 mg intravenously every 3 weeks. Earlier, patients had received 0 to 3 chemotherapy regimens.

Regarding time point: pretreatment peripheral blood. Pretreatment and on-treatment blood mononuclear cell samples were taken, totaling between 1 and 8 time points per patient. Some clones are missing from TCRdb's copy, which holds only in-frame ones; the method was immunoSEQ multiplex PCR. There are about 130,000 clones in the sample; about 88% occur only once, and 2.5% to 3.5% lies in the top ten. Per germline, CDR1 SEHNR and CDR2 FQNEAQ (reference sequence). The CDR3 totals 13 residues. The ends were cut back, 3 bases at V and 6 bases at J, with 10 bases in the middle. The V and J genes are TRBV7-9 and TRBJ2-3; D not certain. The sequence was obtained from a man between 45 and 60 years old with urothelial cancer. The sample consisted of PBMCs, taken around atezolizumab (anti-PD-L1) treatment. CDR3 loop: CASSFFSLDTQYF. CDR3 DNA sequence: TGTGCCAGCAGCTTCTTCTCTTTGGATACGCAGTATTTT.